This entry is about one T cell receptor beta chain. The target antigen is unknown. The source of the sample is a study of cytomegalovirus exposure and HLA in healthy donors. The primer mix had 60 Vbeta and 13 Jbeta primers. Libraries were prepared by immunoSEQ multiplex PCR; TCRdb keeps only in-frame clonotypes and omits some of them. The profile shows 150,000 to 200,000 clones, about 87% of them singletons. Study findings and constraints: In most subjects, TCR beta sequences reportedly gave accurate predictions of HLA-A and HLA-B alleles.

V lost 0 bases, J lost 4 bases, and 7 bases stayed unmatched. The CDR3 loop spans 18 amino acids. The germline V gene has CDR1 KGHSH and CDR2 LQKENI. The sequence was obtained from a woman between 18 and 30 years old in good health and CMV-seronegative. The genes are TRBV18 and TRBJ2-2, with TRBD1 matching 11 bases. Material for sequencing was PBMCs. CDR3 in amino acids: CASSPPGPGTGGTGELFF. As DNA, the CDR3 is TGTGCCAGCTCACCACCGGGCCCCGGGACAGGGGGCACCGGGGAGCTGTTTTTT.